These 31 T cell receptor beta chains were sequenced from one sample in a study of CD8+ T cells in alopecia areata. It was cDNA, reverse transcribed from extracted RNA, that served as the sequencing template. Profiled with immunoSEQ multiplex PCR; TCRdb holds only in-frame clones, not every one. The table records 30,000 to 40,000 clones, roughly 80% of them present only once. The sequencing sample was made of NKG2D-low CD8+ T cells sorted from blood. Receptors were obtained from a human donor with alopecia areata.

This rearrangement joins TRBV6-6 to TRBJ2-1, with 11 bases identical to TRBD2. Looked up from germline, CDR1 is MNHNY and CDR2 is SVGAGI (reference sequence). Germline trimming cut 5 bases from V and 9 bases from J; bases unmatched to any gene: 9. The CDR3 runs to 15 residues. The CDR3 sequence is CASSPMTSGMTEQFF. The CDR3 nucleotides are TGTGCCAGCAGTCCCATGACTAGCGGGATGACTGAGCAGTTCTTC.

The chain joins TRBV7-9 to TRBJ2-3, with unresolved D. The V and J ends lost 5 bases and 5 bases respectively, with 14 bases between them. This CDR3 spans 14 amino acids. The germline CDR1 and CDR2 sequences are SEHNR and FQNEAQ (reference sequence). CDR3 in DNA: TGTGCCAGCAGCCTGCACGAGGAACTAGATACGCAGTATTTT. Its protein is CASSLHEELDTQYF. The whole variable domain, remainder taken from reference TRBV7-9 and TRBJ2-3, is DTGVSQNPRHKITKRGQNVTFRCDPISEHNRLYWYRQTLGQGPEFLTYFQNEAQLEKSRLLSDRFSAERPKGSFSTLEIQRTEQGDSAMYLCASSLHEELDTQYFGPGTRLTVL.

The sample holds one count of this clone. The rearrangement uses TRBV7-6 and TRBJ2-7, with D perhaps TRBD2 (6 bases). V gave up 8 bases and J gave up 3 bases, with 14 bases separating them. In germline, CDR1 is SGHVS, CDR2 FNYEAQ. The CDR3 runs 13 residues. The CDR3: CASGAGPLYEQYF. DNA of the CDR3: TGTGCCAGCGGGGCGGGACCTCTCTACGAGCAGTACTTC. Filled out from reference TRBV7-6 and TRBJ2-7, the complete variable domain reads GAGVSQSPRYKVTKRGQDVALRCDPISGHVSLYWYRQALGQGPEFLTYFNYEAQQDKSGLPNDRFSAERPEGSISTLTIQRTEQRDSAMYRCASGAGPLYEQYFGPGTRLTVT.

J is TRBJ2-7 and V is TRBV6-5; D gene ambiguous. Trimming removed 4 bases at V and 0 bases at J, with 13 bases between. This CDR3 comprises 15 residues. Germline lookup yields CDR1 MNHEY and CDR2 SVGAGI. The DNA for the CDR3 is TGTGCCAGCAGTTTGCTAACCCGGAGCTCCTACGAGCAGTACTTC. Residues: CASSLLTRSSYEQYF.

This clone was observed a few times. The chain has TRBV28 and TRBJ1-4; 7 bases fit TRBD1. CDR1 is MDHEN and CDR2 is SYDVKM in the germline V gene. V gave up 3 bases and J gave up 7 bases; unmatched junction bases: 8. CDR3 length equals 15 residues. The CDR3 sequence: CASSLLTGRVEKLFF. CDR3 DNA: TGTGCCAGCAGTTTGTTGACAGGGAGGGTTGAAAAACTGTTTTTT.

This clone came up a few times. The chain joins TRBV4-1 to TRBJ2-7; 8 positions agree with TRBD1. Unmatched junction bases numbered 7, after V lost 5 bases and J lost 4 bases. Germline V gene data show CDR1 as MGHRA and CDR2 as YSYEKL. The CDR3 is 14 residues long. The CDR3 reads CASSSGTGLYEQYF. CDR3 nucleotides: TGCGCCAGCAGCTCCGGGACAGGCCTATACGAGCAGTACTTC.

The rearrangement uses TRBV14 and TRBJ1-1; no firm D call. CDR3 length equals 16 residues. The V and J ends lost 0 bases and 1 base respectively, with 12 bases between them. Germline loops: CDR1 SGHDN, CDR2 FVKESK. In DNA form, the CDR3 reads TGTGCCAGCAGCCAAGATCCTCCAGGCCAGAACACTGAAGCTTTCTTT. Amino acid sequence: CASSQDPPGQNTEAFF. Full variable domain (outside the CDR3, taken from reference TRBV14 and TRBJ1-1): EAGVTQFPSHSVIEKGQTVTLRCDPISGHDNLYWYRRVMGKEIKFLLHFVKESKQDESGMPNNRFLAERTGGTYSTLKVQPAELEDSGVYFCASSQDPPGQNTEAFFGQGTRLTVV.

In its sample, this clone was seen a few times. The J gene is TRBJ2-7, the V gene TRBV15; D is ambiguous. V gave up 9 bases and J gave up 3 bases, with 12 bases separating them. The CDR3 has 12 amino acids. Germline lookup yields CDR1 LNHNV and CDR2 YYDKDF (reference sequence). The CDR3 DNA is TGTGCCACGCAAAGTGTGAACTACGAGCAGTACTTC. Its protein product is CATQSVNYEQYF.

The chain is built from TRBV5-4 and TRBJ1-2; weak D call: TRBD1 (6 bases). CDR3 size: 14 residues. V lost 3 bases to trimming and J lost 2 bases, with 11 bases between them. CDR1 SGHNT and CDR2 YYREEE come from the germline V gene (reference sequence). CDR3 sequence: CASSWRTANYGYTF. For the CDR3, the DNA is TGTGCCAGCAGCTGGAGGACAGCCAACTATGGCTACACCTTC.

V usage is TRBV2 and J usage is TRBJ2-3; D possibly corresponds to TRBD1 (5 bases). Trimming took 11 bases from V and 0 from J, leaving 12 bases between them. CDR3 size: 13 residues. Germline V gene sequence: CDR1 SNHLY, CDR2 FYNNEI. The CDR3 loop reads CAAGLPSTDTQYF. CDR3 nucleotides: TGTGCCGCAGGGCTACCGAGCACAGATACGCAGTATTTT.

This chain links TRBV29-1 with TRBJ1-1, with 9 nucleotides matching TRBD1. The germline V gene encodes CDR1 SQVTM and CDR2 ANQGSEA. The J segment lost 3 bases and the V segment lost 3 bases, leaving 17 bases of the junction unmatched. The CDR3 consists of 18 residues. CDR3 nucleotide sequence: TGCAGCGTTGACCCCACCGGGACAGGGACCCTAAATCACACTGAAGCTTTCTTT. Residues: CSVDPTGTGTLNHTEAFF. Using reference TRBV29-1 and TRBJ1-1 for the parts outside the CDR3, the full variable domain is SAVISQKPSRDICQRGTSLTIQCQVDSQVTMMFWYRQQPGQSLTLIATANQGSEATYESGFVIDKFPISRPNLTFSTLTVSNMSPEDSSIYLCSVDPTGTGTLNHTEAFFGQGTRLTVV.

This chain uses TRBV9 with TRBJ2-1; 8 nucleotides align to TRBD2. The germline CDR1 and CDR2 sequences are SGDLS and YYNGEE. The CDR3 runs to 17 residues. V was pared by 2 bases and J by 0 bases, with 7 bases of the junction left unmatched. CDR3: CASSVDVGRVSYNEQFF. The CDR3 DNA reads as TGTGCCAGCAGCGTCGACGTCGGGAGGGTCTCCTACAATGAGCAGTTCTTC. The full variable domain, rest sourced from reference TRBV9 and TRBJ2-1, is DSGVTQTPKHLITATGQRVTLRCSPRSGDLSVYWYQQSLDQGLQFLIQYYNGEERAKGNILERFSAQQFPDLHSELNLSSLELGDSALYFCASSVDVGRVSYNEQFFGPGTRLTVL.

The chain combines TRBV6-5 with TRBJ2-7, with TRBD1 matching over 7 bases. The CDR3 covers 15 residues. J gave up 5 bases and V 2 bases, and 9 bases lay outside the gene matches. CDR1 is MNHEY and CDR2 is SVGAGI in the germline V gene. The CDR3 sequence: CASSYESGGFDEQYF. The CDR3 coding sequence is TGTGCCAGCAGTTACGAGTCAGGGGGATTTGACGAGCAGTACTTC.

This chain links TRBV27 with TRBJ2-7; weak D call: TRBD1 (7 bases). Trimming left V 5 bases short and J 5 bases short, with 19 bases between. CDR1 MNHEY and CDR2 SMNVEV come from the germline V gene (reference sequence). The CDR3 is made up of 15 amino acids. CDR3 amino acids: CASSVYRGLNNEQYF. The DNA of the CDR3 is TGTGCCAGCAGTGTTTACAGGGGACTGAACAACGAGCAGTACTTC.

V gene TRBV29-1 combines with J gene TRBJ1-5, with 8 bases matching TRBD1. Germline V CDR1 and CDR2: SQVTM, ANQGSEA. With 6 bases clipped from V and 1 base from J, the junction kept 2 bases outside the gene matches. CDR3 length equals 13 residues. The CDR3: CSVRTGSNQPQHF. Written as DNA, the CDR3 is TGCAGCGTGAGGACAGGGAGCAATCAGCCCCAGCATTTT.

The chain recombines TRBV6-4 with TRBJ2-2; no reliable D call. CDR3 length equals 13 residues. In germline, CDR1 is MRHNA, CDR2 SNTAGT. V was trimmed by 2 bases and J by 6 bases, leaving 7 bases between them. The CDR3 here is CASSDAAAGELFF. The CDR3, as DNA: TGTGCCAGCAGTGACGCGGCAGCCGGGGAGCTGTTTTTT.

The J gene is TRBJ2-1, the V gene TRBV29-1; tentatively, D is TRBD1 or TRBD2 (5 bases each). CDR1 SQVTM and CDR2 ANQGSEA come from the germline V gene. The ends were cut back, 6 bases at V and 6 bases at J, with 15 bases in the middle. The CDR3 length is 13 residues. The CDR3 DNA follows: TGCAGCGTCCTGGGGGAGCTGGGCAATGAGCAGTTCTTC. This encodes CSVLGELGNEQFF.

Of note for this clone: At one of its ends the junction is not consistent with the germline gene, which may arise from a read error. The chain links TRBV6-4 to TRBJ2-1; tentative D call: TRBD2 (6 bases). The CDR3 has 13 residues. Per germline, CDR1 MRHNA and CDR2 SNTAGT. CDR3 bases: TGTGCCGGCAGCCTGGGACTCAACAATGAGCAGTTCTTC. Translated, it gives CAGSLGLNNEQFF.

The rearrangement links TRBV9 to TRBJ2-1; 9 nucleotides align to TRBD2. The V gene end was trimmed by 3 bases and the J gene end by 3 bases; junction bases not matched to a gene: 7. The CDR3 contains 16 residues. Germline V gene lookup returns CDR1 SGDLS and CDR2 YYNGEE. CDR3 in DNA: TGTGCCAGCAGCGAGACTAGCGGAATCGACTACAATGAGCAGTTCTTC. Protein: CASSETSGIDYNEQFF.

The genes are TRBV27 and TRBJ2-3, with 10 bases fitting TRBD2. The CDR3 covers 15 residues. V dropped 7 bases and J dropped 4; count of bases not matched to a gene: 8. Germline V gene lookup returns CDR1 MNHEY and CDR2 SMNVEV (reference sequence). CDR3 nucleotides: TGTGCCAGCACCGTAGCGGGAGGTCCTCCAGATACGCAGTATTTT. It is translated as CASTVAGGPPDTQYF.

This clone showed up just once. The genes are TRBV29-1 and TRBJ2-4, with 13 bases lining up with TRBD2. Germline V gene sequence: CDR1 SQVTM, CDR2 ANQGSEA. The CDR3 extends over 18 amino acids. Unmatched junction bases numbered 13, after V lost 4 bases and J lost 4 bases. DNA of the CDR3: TGCAGCGTTGGCGTCCCGGGACTAGCGGGATTGACGAAAAACATTCAGTACTTC. Translating it yields CSVGVPGLAGLTKNIQYF.

This chain links TRBV30 with TRBJ1-2; D is unclear. Deletions cut 0 bases from V and 4 bases from J, with 12 bases between. From germline, CDR1 is GTSNPN and CDR2 SVGIG (reference sequence). This CDR3 is 14 amino acids long. The CDR3 loop reads CAWSVAAEVYGYTF. DNA of the CDR3: TGTGCCTGGAGTGTTGCGGCAGAAGTCTATGGCTACACCTTC.

The chain uses TRBV29-1 and TRBJ2-4; D is perhaps TRBD1 (6 bases). The ends were cut back, 1 base at V and 5 bases at J, with 15 bases in the middle. This CDR3 has 15 amino acids. CDR1 and CDR2 (germline): SQVTM, ANQGSEA. The CDR3 sequence is CSVEGREGHENIQYF. The CDR3 nucleotides read TGCAGCGTTGAAGGCCGAGAGGGACATGAAAACATTCAGTACTTC.

The chain recombines TRBV29-1 with TRBJ2-5, with 9 bases matching TRBD2. The ends lost 3 bases at V and 4 bases at J; junction bases unmatched: 3. Germline V lookup: CDR1 SQVTM, CDR2 ANQGSEA. CDR3 length: 13 residues. The CDR3 DNA is TGCAGCGTTGATGCTAGCGGGGTAGAGACCCAGTACTTC. Translating it yields CSVDASGVETQYF.

In DNA, the CDR3 is TGCGCCAGCAGCTTGGGTCCCCAGGGTGTCAGTGATGAGCAGTTCTTC. This translates into CASSLGPQGVSDEQFF. This rearrangement joins TRBV5-1 to TRBJ2-1; weak D call: TRBD1 (5 bases). The germline CDR1 and CDR2 sequences are SGHRS and YFSETQ. V was clipped by 0 bases and J by 8 bases, with 18 bases between them. CDR3 length equals 16 residues.

The chain carries TRBV4-1 and TRBJ2-7, with TRBD2 matching 12 bases. J was trimmed by 1 base and V by 4 bases; bases with no gene match: 5. The germline CDR1 and CDR2 sequences are MGHRA and YSYEKL. CDR3 length equals 16 residues. CDR3: CASSPLAGGRSYEQYF. CDR3 DNA: TGCGCCAGCAGCCCACTAGCGGGAGGAAGATCCTACGAGCAGTACTTC.

The chain carries TRBV5-4 and TRBJ2-5; D perhaps matches TRBD2 (6 bases). CDR1 and CDR2 from the germline V gene are SGHNT and YYREEE (reference sequence). Trimming cost V 0 bases and J 4 bases, with 10 bases left between them. This CDR3 is 14 amino acids long. This chain's CDR3 is CASSLVAVGETQYF. The CDR3 bases are TGTGCCAGCAGCTTGGTAGCGGTTGGAGAGACCCAGTACTTC.

Only one count was recorded for this clone. The chain is built from TRBV28 and TRBJ1-1; unclear D gene. The CDR3 extends over 11 amino acids. Germline lookup yields CDR1 MDHEN and CDR2 SYDVKM. V was clipped by 3 bases and J by 7 bases, with 6 bases between them. This CDR3 is CASSFSVEAFF. The CDR3 DNA reads as TGTGCCAGCAGTTTTTCTGTTGAAGCTTTCTTT.

This sequence joins TRBV29-1 and TRBJ2-1; D is unresolved. V lost 4 bases and J 4 bases, leaving 8 bases between the germline ends. The CDR3 consists of 12 residues. From germline, CDR1 is SQVTM and CDR2 ANQGSEA. Written as DNA, the CDR3 is TGCAGCGTTGTTGCGGTTTACAATGAGCAGTTCTTC. Amino acid sequence: CSVVAVYNEQFF.

The chain recombines TRBV27 with TRBJ2-2, with TRBD2 as a possible D gene (5 bases). The CDR3 is made up of 13 amino acids. Trimming left V 8 bases short and J 7 bases short, with 14 bases between. Germline loops: CDR1 MNHEY, CDR2 SMNVEV (reference sequence). In nucleotides, the CDR3 is TGTGCCAGCGGTAGACTCGAGGGCGGGGAGCTGTTTTTT. Translating gives CASGRLEGGELFF.

This clone has just a few counts. The V and J genes are TRBV28 and TRBJ2-4; maybe TRBD2 (6 bases). This CDR3 region has 14 residues. V was trimmed by 7 bases and J by 4 bases, leaving 14 bases between them. The V gene's germline CDR1 is MDHEN and CDR2 SYDVKM. The CDR3 sequence: CASTWEGLKNIQYF. Written as DNA, the CDR3 is TGTGCCAGCACCTGGGAAGGACTAAAAAACATTCAGTACTTC.